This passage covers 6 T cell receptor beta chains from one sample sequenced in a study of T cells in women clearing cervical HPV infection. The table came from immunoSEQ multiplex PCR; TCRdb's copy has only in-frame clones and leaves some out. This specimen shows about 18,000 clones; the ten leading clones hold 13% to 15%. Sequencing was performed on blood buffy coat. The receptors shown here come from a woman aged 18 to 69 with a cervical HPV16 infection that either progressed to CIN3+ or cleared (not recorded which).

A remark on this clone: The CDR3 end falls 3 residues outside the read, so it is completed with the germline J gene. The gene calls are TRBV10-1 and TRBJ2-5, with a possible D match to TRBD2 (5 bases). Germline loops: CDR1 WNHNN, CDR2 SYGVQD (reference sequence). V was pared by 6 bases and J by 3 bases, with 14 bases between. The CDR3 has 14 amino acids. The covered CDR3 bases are TGCGCCAGCAGCTTTACTAGGGAAAAAGAGACC. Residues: CASSFTREKET. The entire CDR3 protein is CASSFTREKETQYF.

CDR3 sequence: CASSLPLYRVKTYNEQFF. The sequenced CDR3 bases are TGTGCCAGCAGCCTACCCCTCTACAGGGTTAAAACCTACAATGAG. The genes are TRBV3-1 (or the pseudogene TRBV3-2) and TRBJ2-1; TRBD1 might be the D (6 bases). The CDR3 extends 3 residues past the end of the read, so its final part is completed from the germline J gene. CDR1 and CDR2 from the germline V gene are LGHDT and YNNKEL (reference sequence). Trimming removed 4 bases from V and 2 bases from J, with 21 bases in between. The CDR3 has 18 amino acids.

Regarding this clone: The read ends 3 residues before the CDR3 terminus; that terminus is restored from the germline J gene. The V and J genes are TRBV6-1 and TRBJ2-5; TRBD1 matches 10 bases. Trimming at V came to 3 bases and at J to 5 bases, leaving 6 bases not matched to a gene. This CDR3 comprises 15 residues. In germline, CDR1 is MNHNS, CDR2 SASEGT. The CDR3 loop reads CASSDQTGGRETQYF. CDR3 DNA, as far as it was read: TGTGCCAGCAGTGACCAGACAGGGGGCAGGGAGACC.

The CDR3 sequence: CAGRGTTNQPQHF. The CDR3 bases that were read are TGTGCCGGAAGGGGGACGACCAATCAGCCC. The V call is TRBV28, the J call TRBJ1-5, with D perhaps TRBD1 (6 bases). From the germline J gene comes the end of the CDR3, since the read stops 3 residues before it. The CDR3 is 13 amino acids. Germline CDR1 and CDR2: MDHEN and SYDVKM. V lost 11 bases and J lost 3, with 14 bases in between.

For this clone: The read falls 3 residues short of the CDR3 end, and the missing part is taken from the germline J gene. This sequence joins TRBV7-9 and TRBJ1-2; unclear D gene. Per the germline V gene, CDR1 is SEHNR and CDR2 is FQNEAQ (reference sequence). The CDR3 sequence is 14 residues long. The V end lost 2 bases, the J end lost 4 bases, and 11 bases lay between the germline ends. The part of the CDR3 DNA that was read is TGTGCCAGCAGCTTATCGAACGGACTCTATGGC. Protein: CASSLSNGLYG. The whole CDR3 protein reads CASSLSNGLYGYTF.

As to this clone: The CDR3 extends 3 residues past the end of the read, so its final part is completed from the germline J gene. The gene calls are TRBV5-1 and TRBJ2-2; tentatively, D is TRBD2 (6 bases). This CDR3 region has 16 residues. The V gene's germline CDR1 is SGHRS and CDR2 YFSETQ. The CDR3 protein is CASSLDSQGLGSPLFF. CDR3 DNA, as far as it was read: TGCGCCAGCAGCTTGGATAGCCAGGGACTTGGATCACCG.